Each of the 7 T cell receptor beta chains below was sequenced from the same sample in a study of tumor-infiltrating lymphocytes in primary liver carcinoma. Total RNA amounting to roughly 450 ng was the source from which TCR beta cDNA was made with a constant-region primer. Libraries for TCR beta were built through three nested multiplex PCR rounds, which together made up a slightly modified ARM-PCR procedure. It was with TRBV1-TRBV30 forward primers and a C-beta reverse primer that the first two PCR rounds were run, at approximately 10 cycles each. TCRdb passed the multiplex PCR reads through MiXCR, listing each CDR3 protein once. The data show roughly 100,000 distinct CDR3 sequences, 65% to 75% seen once. DNA and RNA were both co-extracted from approximately 20-30 mg of bulk tissue that had not been sorted. Source material: liver tumor tissue from sampling region 2. Indicated subset: tumor region T2, inferior pole. The receptors stem from a woman aged 60-75 years with primary liver carcinoma and hepatitis B virus infection.

The CDR3 sequence is CASTPIRSQETQYF. CDR3 DNA sequence: TGCGCCAGCACGCCTATAAGGTCCCAAGAGACCCAGTACTTC. This chain links TRBV4-1 with TRBJ2-5; D gene ambiguous. CDR3 length: 14 residues. CDR1 is MGHRA and CDR2 is YSYEKL in the germline V gene. V lost 7 bases and J lost 1, with 13 bases in between.

The chain uses TRBV28 and TRBJ2-7; D possibly corresponds to TRBD2 (6 bases). Deletions cut 6 bases from V and 6 bases from J, with 18 bases between. CDR1 and CDR2 from the germline V gene are MDHEN and SYDVKM. This CDR3 has 14 residues. CDR3 nucleotide sequence: TGTGCCAGCAGCCCTGCCTGTGGGCGGGGCGAGCAGTACTTC. Translation: CASSPACGRGEQYF.

About this clonotype itself: A single base separates this from a much larger clone, so it may be a read error. The chain combines TRBV2 with TRBJ2-5; D perhaps matches TRBD2 (5 bases). The germline V gene has CDR1 SNHLY and CDR2 FYNNEI. The CDR3 sequence is 12 residues long. The CDR3 protein is CVSLSSGETQYF. The DNA for the CDR3 is TGTGTCAGCTTAAGCTCGGGGGAGACCCAGTACTTC.

This clonotype was counted only a few times. The missing conserved phenylalanine or tryptophan at the end of this CDR3 makes a read error likely. The V gene is TRBV30, the J gene TRBJ2-1; no clear D gene. The V gene's germline CDR1 is GTSNPN and CDR2 SVGIG (reference sequence). This CDR3 has 11 amino acids. Between the trimmed V and J ends, which lost 6 bases and 7 bases, there was a span of 10 bases. The CDR3 loop reads CACSPRNEQFS. The CDR3 DNA follows: TGTGCCTGTTCCCCGAGGAATGAGCAGTTCTCC.

This clonotype was detected many times. The chain joins TRBV5-1 to TRBJ2-3, with 9 bases aligning to TRBD2. Trimming removed 2 bases from V and 2 bases from J; junction bases left unmatched: 9. The germline CDR1 and CDR2 sequences are SGHRS and YFSETQ. The CDR3 consists of 17 residues. CDR3 sequence: CASSFSGSAGTTDTQYF. The CDR3 bases are TGCGCCAGCAGCTTTAGCGGGAGTGCTGGGACCACAGATACGCAGTATTTT.

Turning to this clonotype: Here the CDR3 omits its conserved ending phenylalanine or tryptophan, so a read error is the likely source. The J gene is TRBJ2-1, the V gene TRBV29-1; D gene unclear. The CDR3 is 12 amino acids. Germline-derived CDR1 and CDR2 are SQVTM and ANQGSEA. CDR3: CSIEGLWNEQFL. Here the CDR3 DNA reads TGCAGCATTGAAGGGTTGTGGAATGAGCAGTTCCTC.

This clonotype was recorded only once. Being one base from a much bigger clone, this may be a read error. The V and J genes are TRBV7-8 and TRBJ1-1, with D possibly being TRBD1 (5 bases). Germline CDR1 and CDR2: SGHVS and FQNEAQ. Trimming shortened V by 2 bases and J by 1 base, and 8 bases separated the two germline ends. The length of the CDR3 is 14 residues. The CDR3 coding sequence is TGTGCCAGCAGCTTAATCGGGGGGAACACTGAAGCTTTCTTT. Translation: CASSLIGGNTEAFF. Together with reference TRBV7-8 and TRBJ1-1, the CDR3 gives the full variable domain: GAGVSQSPRYKVAKRGQDVALRCDPISGHVSLFWYQQALGQGPEFLTYFQNEAQLDKSGLPSDRFFAERPEGSVSTLKIQRTQQEDSAVYLCASSLIGGNTEAFFGQGTRLTVV.